Listed below are T cell receptor beta chains from one sample, sequenced in a study of cytomegalovirus exposure and HLA in healthy donors. Assay used: immunoSEQ multiplex PCR; TCRdb lists only in-frame clones, some missing. The table lists approximately 59,000 clones, more than 85% of them singletons, with less than 6% in the top ten. The sequenced material came from PBMCs. These receptors came from a man aged 18-30 years in good health and CMV-seropositive. The CDR3 runs from the conserved cysteine through the conserved F or W. A D gene is named only where the DNA matches it firmly. Part of the rows lack a size; the others show once, few, many or a class for expanded clones.

v_call	j_call	d_call	clone_size	cdr3_aa	cdr3_nt
TRBV10-2	TRBJ2-4	NA	NA	CASSEVGLAKNIQYF	TGCGCCAGCAGTGAGGTGGGCTTAGCCAAAAACATTCAGTACTTC
TRBV5-1	TRBJ2-3	TRBD1	NA	CASSGTGTGGGYTQYF	TGCGCCAGCAGCGGAACCGGGACAGGGGGAGGGTATACGCAGTATTTT
TRBV6-5	TRBJ1-1	NA	NA	CASSYSRGPEAFF	TGTGCCAGCAGTTACTCAAGAGGGCCCGAAGCTTTCTTT
TRBV18	TRBJ1-2	NA	NA	CASSLEVGPLTYGYTF	TGTGCCAGCTCACTTGAGGTCGGCCCTCTTACCTATGGCTACACCTTC
TRBV19	TRBJ2-3	NA	NA	CASSPPRTGEYYF	TGTGCCAGTAGTCCCCCTCGGACGGGAGAATACTATTTT
TRBV7-9	TRBJ1-2	NA	NA	CASSSGTHANYGYTF	TGTGCCAGCAGCTCGGGGACACACGCTAACTATGGCTACACCTTC
TRBV27	TRBJ2-7	NA	NA	CASSLFAPAGSYEQYF	TGTGCCAGCAGTTTATTCGCCCCGGCGGGCTCCTACGAGCAGTACTTC
TRBV6-1	TRBJ2-2	TRBD1	NA	CASALGQGSTGELFF	TGTGCCAGCGCTCTGGGACAGGGATCCACCGGGGAGCTGTTTTTT
TRBV27	TRBJ2-6	TRBD1	NA	CASSLFQPGQGAPSGANVLTF	TGTGCCAGCAGTTTGTTCCAACCGGGACAGGGGGCGCCGTCTGGGGCCAACGTCCTGACTTTC
TRBV11-2	TRBJ2-1	TRBD2	few	CASSPLTSGNEQFF	TGTGCCAGCAGCCCCCTCACTAGCGGCAATGAGCAGTTCTTC
TRBV5-6	TRBJ1-3	TRBD1	once	CASSLGTGRGNTIYF	TGTGCCAGCAGCTTGGGGACAGGGAGGGGAAACACCATATATTTT
TRBV14	TRBJ2-5	TRBD2	NA	CASSQDSGTKETQYF	TGTGCCAGCAGCCAAGATAGCGGGACAAAAGAGACCCAGTACTTC
TRBV6-5	TRBJ1-4	NA	NA	CASSPSFATNEKLFF	TGTGCCAGCAGTCCTAGCTTTGCAACTAATGAAAAACTGTTTTTT
TRBV6-5	TRBJ1-2	TRBD1	NA	CASSSTGIQGAYGYTF	TGTGCCAGCAGTTCTACCGGTATACAGGGGGCCTATGGCTACACCTTC
TRBV6-1	TRBJ1-5	NA	NA	CASTRGQPQHF	TGTGCCAGCACACGGGGTCAGCCCCAGCATTTT
TRBV7-9	TRBJ2-3	NA	NA	CASSSKDTQYF	TGTGCCAGCAGCTCAAAAGATACGCAGTATTTT
TRBV5-1	TRBJ2-4	NA	few	CASSLDQAAAKNIQYF	TGCGCCAGCAGCTTGGACCAAGCCGCGGCCAAAAACATTCAGTACTTC
TRBV7-9	TRBJ2-6	TRBD1	NA	CASSSRTGRSGANVLTF	TGTGCCAGCAGCTCGAGGACAGGGAGGTCTGGGGCCAACGTCCTGACTTTC
TRBV5-1	TRBJ1-5	NA	few	CASSGGDNQPQHF	TGCGCCAGCAGCGGGGGGGACAATCAGCCCCAGCATTTT
TRBV18	TRBJ2-1	NA	NA	CASSPPGGNEQFF	TGTGCCAGCTCACCACCCGGCGGCAATGAGCAGTTCTTC
TRBV28	TRBJ1-3	NA	NA	CASSPSGSGNTIYF	TGTGCCAGCAGTCCCTCGGGCTCTGGAAACACCATATATTTT
TRBV11-1	TRBJ2-5	NA	NA	CASSPRERGPGETQYF	TGTGCCAGCAGCCCGCGGGAAAGGGGGCCCGGAGAGACCCAGTACTTC
TRBV7-7	TRBJ2-1	TRBD2	NA	CASSLSASLAEKQFF	TGTGCTAGCAGCTTAAGCGCTTCTCTAGCGGAAAAGCAGTTCTTC
TRBV7-9	TRBJ2-1	NA	NA	CASSLLAPNEQFF	TGTGCCAGCAGCTTATTAGCCCCCAATGAGCAGTTCTTC
TRBV27	TRBJ1-5	TRBD1	NA	CASSFRAGGLDGNQPQHF	TGTGCCAGCAGTTTCAGGGCAGGGGGCCTTGATGGCAATCAGCCCCAGCATTTT
TRBV9	TRBJ2-6	NA	NA	CASSPRPRLDSGANVLTF	TGTGCCAGCAGCCCACGACCGAGGTTAGACTCTGGGGCCAACGTCCTGACTTTC
TRBV28	TRBJ1-1	NA	once	CASRIFTDTEAFF	TGTGCCAGCAGGATTTTTACGGACACTGAAGCTTTCTTT
TRBV7-3	TRBJ2-3	NA	NA	CASSFGVTSERDTQYF	TGTGCCAGCAGCTTCGGGGTTACAAGCGAAAGAGATACGCAGTATTTT
TRBV28	TRBJ1-3	NA	NA	CASSLEAGSGNTIYF	TGTGCCAGCAGTTTGGAGGCGGGCTCTGGAAACACCATATATTTT
TRBV9	TRBJ1-1	NA	once	CASSVDRNTEAFF	TGTGCCAGCAGCGTTGACAGGAACACTGAAGCTTTCTTT
TRBV5-4	TRBJ2-4	TRBD2	NA	CASSSGTSGNIQYF	TGTGCCAGCAGCTCGGGGACTAGCGGAAACATTCAGTACTTC
TRBV19	TRBJ2-7	NA	NA	CASSPEDSVFHEQYF	TGTGCCAGTAGTCCAGAAGACAGCGTCTTCCACGAGCAGTACTTC
TRBV6-5	TRBJ1-1	NA	NA	CASSYSQENTEAFF	TGTGCCAGCAGTTATTCCCAGGAGAACACTGAAGCTTTCTTT
TRBV30	TRBJ2-3	NA	once	CAWTTLDRDVGGSLDTQYF	TGTGCCTGGACTACGTTGGACAGGGACGTCGGCGGGAGCCTAGATACGCAGTATTTT
TRBV9	TRBJ1-1	NA	NA	CASSPPTGQVEAFF	TGTGCCAGCAGCCCCCCGACAGGACAAGTTGAAGCTTTCTTT
TRBV7-9	TRBJ2-7	TRBD1	once	CASSSTRTGGPYEQYF	TGTGCCAGCAGCTCTACCAGGACAGGGGGCCCCTACGAGCAGTACTTC
TRBV6-1	TRBJ1-2	NA	NA	CASSEAGQHYGYTF	TGTGCCAGCAGTGAAGCGGGGCAGCACTATGGCTACACCTTC
TRBV30	TRBJ2-7	NA	NA	CAWSYGGKSYEQYF	TGTGCCTGGAGTTACGGGGGAAAATCCTACGAGCAGTACTTC
TRBV19	TRBJ1-5	NA	NA	CASTGRLNQPQHF	TGTGCCAGTACTGGCAGGCTCAATCAGCCCCAGCATTTT
TRBV30	TRBJ1-3	TRBD1	NA	CAWSKGTGVSTIYF	TGTGCCTGGAGTAAGGGGACAGGGGTTAGCACCATATATTTT
TRBV5-4	TRBJ2-1	NA	NA	CASSLSSEPYNEQFF	TGTGCCAGCAGCTTGTCCTCAGAACCCTACAATGAGCAGTTCTTC
TRBV28	TRBJ2-7	NA	NA	CASSPEDRDFYEQYF	TGTGCCAGCAGTCCAGAAGACAGGGACTTCTACGAGCAGTACTTC
TRBV4-1	TRBJ2-7	NA	NA	CASSQEPGNAYEQYF	TGCGCCAGCAGCCAAGAACCCGGGAACGCCTACGAGCAGTACTTC
TRBV25-1	TRBJ1-2	TRBD1	NA	CASSYLLGTGVGGYTF	TGTGCCAGCAGTTACCTCTTAGGGACAGGGGTAGGTGGCTACACCTTC
TRBV27	TRBJ2-7	NA	NA	CASSFGGLQTYF	TGTGCCAGCAGTTTCGGGGGACTCCAAACGTACTTC
TRBV5-1	TRBJ2-5	TRBD1	NA	CASSLTGGRETQYF	TGCGCCAGCAGCTTGACAGGGGGCCGGGAGACCCAGTACTTC
TRBV6-5	TRBJ2-5	TRBD1	NA	CASSNTGGSETQYF	TGTGCCAGCAGTAATACAGGGGGCTCAGAGACCCAGTACTTC
TRBV6-6	TRBJ1-5	TRBD1	NA	CASRPPGQGAQPQHF	TGTGCCAGCAGACCCCCGGGACAGGGGGCCCAGCCCCAGCATTTT
TRBV11-2	TRBJ2-5	NA	NA	CASSLQTQETQYF	TGTGCCAGCAGCTTGCAGACACAAGAGACCCAGTACTTC
TRBV7-3	TRBJ1-2	NA	NA	CASSLDGGVGYTF	TGTGCCAGCAGCTTAGATGGGGGCGTTGGCTACACCTTC
TRBV14	TRBJ2-7	TRBD1	once	CASSQTGTGAHEQYF	TGTGCCAGCAGCCAAACCGGGACAGGGGCCCACGAGCAGTACTTC
TRBV5-5	TRBJ2-7	TRBD2	NA	CASRYREGHEQYF	TGTGCCAGCAGGTATCGGGAGGGGCACGAGCAGTACTTC
TRBV7-9	TRBJ2-3	TRBD2	NA	CASSSLTSGMADTQYF	TGTGCCAGCAGCTCCCTGACTAGCGGGATGGCAGATACGCAGTATTTT
TRBV10-1	TRBJ2-7	TRBD2	NA	CASSEGLAGYEQYF	TGCGCCAGCAGTGAGGGACTAGCTGGATACGAGCAGTACTTC
TRBV11-2	TRBJ2-7	TRBD2	NA	CASSELAGDFSSYEQYF	TGTGCCAGCAGCGAGCTAGCGGGGGATTTCAGCTCCTACGAGCAGTACTTC
TRBV6-5	TRBJ2-1	TRBD2	NA	CASSGGTRGDNEQFF	TGTGCCAGCAGCGGAGGGACTAGAGGAGACAATGAGCAGTTCTTC
TRBV29-1	TRBJ2-7	TRBD2	NA	CSVDGLAGGPYSYEQYF	TGCAGCGTTGACGGTCTAGCGGGAGGGCCCTACTCCTACGAGCAGTACTTC
TRBV6-1	TRBJ2-1	NA	NA	CASRPGRSYNEQFF	TGTGCCAGCAGGCCGGGTCGTTCCTACAATGAGCAGTTCTTC
TRBV2	TRBJ2-3	TRBD2	NA	CASMTSGRGGADTQYF	TGTGCCAGCATGACTAGCGGGAGGGGGGGAGCAGATACGCAGTATTTT
TRBV5-1	TRBJ2-7	NA	NA	CASSLGTAYSYEQYF	TGCGCCAGCAGCTTGGGGACAGCCTACTCCTACGAGCAGTACTTC